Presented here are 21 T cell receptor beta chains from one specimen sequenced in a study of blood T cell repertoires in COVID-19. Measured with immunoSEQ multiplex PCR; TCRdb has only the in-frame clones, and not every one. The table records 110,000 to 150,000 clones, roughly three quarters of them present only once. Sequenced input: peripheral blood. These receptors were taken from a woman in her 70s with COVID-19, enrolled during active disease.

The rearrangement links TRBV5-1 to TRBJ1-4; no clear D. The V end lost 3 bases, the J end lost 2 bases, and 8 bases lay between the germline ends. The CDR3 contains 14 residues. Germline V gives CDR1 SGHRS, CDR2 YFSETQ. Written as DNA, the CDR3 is TGCGCCAGCAGCTCGTCGGGTACTAATGAAAAACTGTTTTTT. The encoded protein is CASSSSGTNEKLFF.

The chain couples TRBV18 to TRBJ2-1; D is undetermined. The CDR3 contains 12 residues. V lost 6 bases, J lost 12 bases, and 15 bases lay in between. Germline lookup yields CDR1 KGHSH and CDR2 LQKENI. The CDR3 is CASSRLALGQFF. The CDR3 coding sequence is TGTGCCAGCTCGCGACTGGCCTTAGGGCAGTTCTTC.

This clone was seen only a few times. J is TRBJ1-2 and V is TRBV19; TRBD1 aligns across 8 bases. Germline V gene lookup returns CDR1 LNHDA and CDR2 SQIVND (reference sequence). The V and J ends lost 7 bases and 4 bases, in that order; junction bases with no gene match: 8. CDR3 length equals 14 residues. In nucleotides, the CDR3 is TGTGCCAGTACCGACAGGGGAGATAGCTATGGCTACACCTTC. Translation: CASTDRGDSYGYTF.

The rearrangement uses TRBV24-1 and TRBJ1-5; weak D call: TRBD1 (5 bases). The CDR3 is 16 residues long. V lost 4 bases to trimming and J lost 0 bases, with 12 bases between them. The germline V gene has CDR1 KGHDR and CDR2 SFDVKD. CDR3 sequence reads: CATSDFGGDSNQPQHF. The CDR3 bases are TGTGCCACCAGTGACTTCGGGGGGGATAGCAATCAGCCCCAGCATTTT.

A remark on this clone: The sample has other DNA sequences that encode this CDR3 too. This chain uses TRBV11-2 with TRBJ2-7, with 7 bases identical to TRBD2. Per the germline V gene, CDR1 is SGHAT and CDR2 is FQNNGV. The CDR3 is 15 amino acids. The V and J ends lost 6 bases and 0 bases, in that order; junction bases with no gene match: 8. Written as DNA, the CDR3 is TGTGCCAGCAGGACACTGCGGGGGACCTCCTACGAGCAGTACTTC. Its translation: CASRTLRGTSYEQYF.

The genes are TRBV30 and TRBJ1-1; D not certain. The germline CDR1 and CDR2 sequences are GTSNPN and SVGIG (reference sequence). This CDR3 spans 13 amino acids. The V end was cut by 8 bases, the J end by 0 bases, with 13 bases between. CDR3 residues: CAGSLPMNTEAFF. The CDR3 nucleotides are TGTGCCGGCTCTCTTCCAATGAACACTGAAGCTTTCTTT.

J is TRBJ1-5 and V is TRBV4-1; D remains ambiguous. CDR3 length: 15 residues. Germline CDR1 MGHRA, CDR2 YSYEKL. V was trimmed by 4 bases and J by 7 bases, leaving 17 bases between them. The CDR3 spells CASSLELQNAQPQHF. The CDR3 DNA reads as TGCGCCAGCAGCCTCGAGCTACAGAACGCCCAGCCCCAGCATTTT.

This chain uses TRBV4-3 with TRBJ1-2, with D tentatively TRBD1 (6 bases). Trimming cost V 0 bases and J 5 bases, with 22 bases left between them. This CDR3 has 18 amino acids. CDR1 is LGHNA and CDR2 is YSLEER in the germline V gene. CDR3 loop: CASSQDPPGALLSYGYTF. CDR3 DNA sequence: TGCGCCAGCAGCCAAGACCCTCCAGGGGCTCTTTTGTCTTATGGCTACACCTTC.

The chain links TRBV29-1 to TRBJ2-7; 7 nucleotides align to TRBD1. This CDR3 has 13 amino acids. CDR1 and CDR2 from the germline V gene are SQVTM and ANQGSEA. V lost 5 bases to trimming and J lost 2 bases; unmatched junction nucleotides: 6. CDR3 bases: TGCAGCGTTTGGACAGGTTTGACCTACGAGCAGTACTTC. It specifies CSVWTGLTYEQYF.

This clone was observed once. The CDR3 sequence: CAWSGTSGPQYF. The CDR3 DNA reads TGTGCCTGGAGTGGGACTAGCGGGCCGCAGTATTTT. The gene calls are TRBV30 and TRBJ2-3, with 11 positions matching TRBD2. V shed 1 base and J 10 bases; nucleotides not matched to a gene: 1. CDR1 and CDR2 (germline): GTSNPN, SVGIG (reference sequence). The CDR3 length is 12 residues. Drawing the rest from reference TRBV30 and TRBJ2-3, the complete variable domain is SQTIHQWPATLVQPVGSPLSLECTVEGTSNPNLYWYRQAAGRGLQLLFYSVGIGQISSEVPQNLSASRPQDRQFILSSKKLLLSDSGFYLCAWSGTSGPQYFGPGTRLTVL.

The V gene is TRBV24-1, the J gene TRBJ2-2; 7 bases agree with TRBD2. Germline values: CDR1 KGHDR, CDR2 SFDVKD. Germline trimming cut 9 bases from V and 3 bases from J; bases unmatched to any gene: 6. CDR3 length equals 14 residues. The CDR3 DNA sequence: TGTGCCACCGGGGAGGGGACCTACACCGGGGAGCTGTTTTTT. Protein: CATGEGTYTGELFF.

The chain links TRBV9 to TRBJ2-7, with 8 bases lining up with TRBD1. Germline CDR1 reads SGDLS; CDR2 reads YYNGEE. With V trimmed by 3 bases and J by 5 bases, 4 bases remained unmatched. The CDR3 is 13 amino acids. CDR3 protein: CASSAQTGDEQYF. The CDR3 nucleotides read TGTGCCAGCAGCGCCCAGACAGGGGACGAGCAGTACTTC.

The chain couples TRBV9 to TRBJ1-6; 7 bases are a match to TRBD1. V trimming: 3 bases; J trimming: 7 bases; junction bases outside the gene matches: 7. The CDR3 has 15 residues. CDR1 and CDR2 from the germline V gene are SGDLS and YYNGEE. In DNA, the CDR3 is TGTGCCAGCAGCGCTCGACAGGGCCGCAATTCACCCCTCCACTTT. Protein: CASSARQGRNSPLHF.

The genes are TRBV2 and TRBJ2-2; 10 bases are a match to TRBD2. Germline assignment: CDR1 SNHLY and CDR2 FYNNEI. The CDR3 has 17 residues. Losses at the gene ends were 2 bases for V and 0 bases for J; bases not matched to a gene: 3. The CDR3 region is CASSEPSGGPNTGELFF. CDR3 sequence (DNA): TGTGCCAGCAGTGAACCTAGCGGGGGCCCGAACACCGGGGAGCTGTTTTTT.

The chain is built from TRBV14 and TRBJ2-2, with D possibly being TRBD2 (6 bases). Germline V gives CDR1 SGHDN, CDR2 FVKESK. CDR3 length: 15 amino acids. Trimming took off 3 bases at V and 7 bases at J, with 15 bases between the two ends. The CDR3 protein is CASSHRSTAGGELFF. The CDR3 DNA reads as TGTGCCAGCAGCCATAGATCTACAGCGGGCGGGGAGCTGTTTTTT.

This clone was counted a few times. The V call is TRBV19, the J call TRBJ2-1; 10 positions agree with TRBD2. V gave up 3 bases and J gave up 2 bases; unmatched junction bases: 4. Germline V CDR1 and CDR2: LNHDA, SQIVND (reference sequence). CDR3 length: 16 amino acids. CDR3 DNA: TGTGCCAGTAGTATCTGGAGCGGGGGGGCCTACAATGAGCAGTTCTTC. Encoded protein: CASSIWSGGAYNEQFF.

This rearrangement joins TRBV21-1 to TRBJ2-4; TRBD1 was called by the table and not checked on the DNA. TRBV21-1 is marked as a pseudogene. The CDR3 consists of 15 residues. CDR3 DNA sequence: TGTGCCAGCAGCAAAGGAACAGGGGCGAGGGAAATTCAGTACTTC. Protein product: CASSKGTGAREIQYF.

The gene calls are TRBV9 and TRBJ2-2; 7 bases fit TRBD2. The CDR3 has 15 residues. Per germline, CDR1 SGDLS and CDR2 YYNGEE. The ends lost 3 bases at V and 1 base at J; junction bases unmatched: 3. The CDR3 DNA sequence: TGTGCCAGCAGCGCTACTAGCGTGAACACCGGGGAGCTGTTTTTT. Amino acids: CASSATSVNTGELFF.

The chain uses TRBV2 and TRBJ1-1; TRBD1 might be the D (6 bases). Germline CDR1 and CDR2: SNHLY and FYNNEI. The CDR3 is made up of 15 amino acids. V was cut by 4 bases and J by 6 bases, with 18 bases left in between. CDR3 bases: TGTGCCAGCAGTGTAAGGGGCCAGGGGTTCTCTGAAGCTTTCTTT. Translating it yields CASSVRGQGFSEAFF.

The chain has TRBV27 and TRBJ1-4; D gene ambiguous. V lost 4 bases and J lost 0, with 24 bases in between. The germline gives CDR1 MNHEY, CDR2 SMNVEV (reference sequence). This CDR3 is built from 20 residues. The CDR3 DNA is TGTGCCAGCAGTTCCTACCCCCCCGGCCAGGTGAAAGCAACTAATGAAAAACTGTTTTTT. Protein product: CASSSYPPGQVKATNEKLFF. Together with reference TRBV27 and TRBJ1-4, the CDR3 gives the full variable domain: EAQVTQNPRYLITVTGKKLTVTCSQNMNHEYMSWYRQDPGLGLRQIYYSMNVEVTDKGDVPEGYKVSRKEKRNFPLILESPSPNQTSLYFCASSSYPPGQVKATNEKLFFGSGTQLSVL.

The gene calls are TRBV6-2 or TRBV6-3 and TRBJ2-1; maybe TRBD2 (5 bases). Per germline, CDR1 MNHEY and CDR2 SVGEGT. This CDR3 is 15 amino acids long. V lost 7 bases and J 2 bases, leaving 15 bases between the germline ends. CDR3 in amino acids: CASTPLGSTYNEQFF. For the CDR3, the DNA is TGTGCCAGCACCCCCCTGGGGAGTACCTACAATGAGCAGTTCTTC.